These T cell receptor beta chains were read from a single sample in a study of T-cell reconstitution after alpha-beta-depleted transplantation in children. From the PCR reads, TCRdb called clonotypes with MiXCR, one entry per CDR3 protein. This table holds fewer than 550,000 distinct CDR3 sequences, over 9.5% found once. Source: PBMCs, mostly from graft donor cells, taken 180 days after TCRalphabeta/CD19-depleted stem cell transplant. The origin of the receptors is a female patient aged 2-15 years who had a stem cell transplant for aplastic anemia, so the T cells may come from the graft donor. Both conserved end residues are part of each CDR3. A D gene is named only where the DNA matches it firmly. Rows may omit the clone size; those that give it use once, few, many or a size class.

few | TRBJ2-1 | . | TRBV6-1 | CASSSFTLSSYNEQFF | TGTGCCAGCAGTAGTTTCACGCTTAGCTCCTACAATGAGCAGTTCTTC
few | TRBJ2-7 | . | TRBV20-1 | CSARGISSYEQYF | TGCAGTGCTAGAGGAATCAGCTCCTACGAGCAGTACTTC
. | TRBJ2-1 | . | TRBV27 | CASSLIPPSYNEQFF | TGTGCCAGCAGTTTAATCCCGCCCTCCTACAATGAGCAGTTCTTC
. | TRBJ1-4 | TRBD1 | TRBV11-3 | CASSRRGRYSNEKLFF | TGTGCCAGCAGCCGCAGGGGGCGTTATTCTAATGAAAAACTGTTTTTT
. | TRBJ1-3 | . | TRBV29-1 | CSVELGGNTIYF | TGCAGCGTTGAACTGGGGGGAAACACCATATATTTT
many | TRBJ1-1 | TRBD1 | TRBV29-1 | CSVDEGAPTIPAFF | TGCAGCGTCGACGAGGGGGCGCCGACTATACCAGCTTTCTTT
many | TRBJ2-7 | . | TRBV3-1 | CASSQGSPSEQYF | TGTGCCAGCAGCCAAGGGAGTCCCTCCGAGCAGTACTTC
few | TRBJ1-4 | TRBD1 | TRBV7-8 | CASSPQGARDEKLFF | TGTGCCAGCAGCCCGCAGGGGGCGCGGGATGAAAAACTGTTTTTT
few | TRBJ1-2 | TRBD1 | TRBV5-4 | CASLKNPGQGGDGYTF | TGTGCCAGCCTAAAAAACCCGGGACAGGGGGGAGATGGCTACACCTTC
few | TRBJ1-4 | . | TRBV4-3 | CASSQGENEKLFF | TGCGCCAGCAGCCAAGGAGAGAATGAAAAACTGTTTTTT
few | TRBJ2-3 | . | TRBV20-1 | CSARPGNTQYF | TGCAGTGCTAGACCCGGCAATACGCAGTATTTT
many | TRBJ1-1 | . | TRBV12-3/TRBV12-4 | CASRISAGNTEAFF | TGTGCCAGCAGGATCTCGGCAGGGAACACTGAAGCTTTCTTT
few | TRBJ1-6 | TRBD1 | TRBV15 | CATSVLGQYNSPLHF | TGTGCCACCAGCGTCCTGGGACAGTATAATTCACCCCTCCACTTT
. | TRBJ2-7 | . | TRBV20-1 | CSARREYFSYEQYF | TGCAGTGCCCGGAGGGAGTACTTTTCCTACGAGCAGTACTTC
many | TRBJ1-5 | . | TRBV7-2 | CASNPGRSNQPQHF | TGTGCCAGCAACCCAGGCCGTAGCAATCAGCCCCAGCATTTT
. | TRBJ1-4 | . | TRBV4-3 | CASSQEARAGWGEKLFF | TGCGCCAGCAGCCAAGAGGCCCGGGCAGGGTGGGGAGAAAAACTGTTTTTT
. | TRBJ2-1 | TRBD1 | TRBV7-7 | CASSKRTGTGYNEQFF | TGTGCCAGCAGCAAGCGGACCGGGACAGGGTACAATGAGCAGTTCTTC
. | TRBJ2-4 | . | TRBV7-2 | CASSLAPPGPQNIQYF | TGTGCCAGCAGCTTAGCCCCACCGGGACCTCAAAACATTCAGTACTTC
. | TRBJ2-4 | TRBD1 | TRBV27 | CASSFTLTGKENIQYF | TGTGCCAGCAGTTTTACCCTGACAGGGAAGGAAAACATTCAGTACTTC
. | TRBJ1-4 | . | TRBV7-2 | CASSHRPGGNEKLFF | TGTGCCAGCAGCCATCGCCCGGGGGGTAATGAAAAACTGTTTTTT
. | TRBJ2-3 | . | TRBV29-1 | CSVDYLGVGYTQYF | TGCAGCGTTGATTATCTAGGGGTAGGGTATACGCAGTATTTT
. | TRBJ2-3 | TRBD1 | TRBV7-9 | CASSPLDRLRDTQYF | TGTGCCAGCAGCCCCCTGGACAGGTTGAGGGATACGCAGTATTTT
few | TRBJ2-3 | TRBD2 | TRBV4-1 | CASSQGTSGSREREYF | TGCGCCAGCAGCCAAGGGACTAGCGGGAGCCGGGAGCGGGAGTATTTT
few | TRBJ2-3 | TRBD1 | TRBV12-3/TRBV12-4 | CASSRSRDRDTQYF | TGTGCCAGCAGCCGATCCCGGGACAGGGATACGCAGTATTTT
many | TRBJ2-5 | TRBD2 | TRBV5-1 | CASSHRPGTSGETQYF | TGCGCCAGCAGCCACCGTCCCGGGACTAGTGGGGAGACCCAGTACTTC
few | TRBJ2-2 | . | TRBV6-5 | CASRYGTNTGELFF | TGTGCCAGCAGATACGGAACGAACACCGGGGAGCTGTTTTTT
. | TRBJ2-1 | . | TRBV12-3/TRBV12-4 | CDSSLEHSSAPRFF | TGTGACAGCAGTTTAGAACATTCGTCCGCGCCCCGGTTCTTC
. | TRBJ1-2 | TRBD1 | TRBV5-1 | CASSKLDRGLDYGYTF | TGCGCCAGCAGCAAATTGGACAGGGGATTAGACTATGGCTACACCTTC
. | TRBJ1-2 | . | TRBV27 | CASSQLPTGSGYTF | TGTGCCAGCAGCCAACTCCCTACAGGGAGCGGCTACACCTTC
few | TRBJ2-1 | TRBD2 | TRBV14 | CASSPFGSGRGNEQFF | TGTGCCAGCAGCCCGTTTGGGAGCGGGAGAGGGAATGAGCAGTTCTTC
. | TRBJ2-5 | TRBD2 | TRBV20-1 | CSASSGKGTRVETQYF | TGCAGTGCTAGTTCTGGGAAGGGGACTAGGGTAGAGACCCAGTACTTC
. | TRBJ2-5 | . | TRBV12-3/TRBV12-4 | CASSPDSLGTQYF | TGTGCCAGCAGTCCAGACAGTCTGGGGACCCAGTACTTC
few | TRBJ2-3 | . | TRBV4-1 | CASSQESGLGNTQYF | TGCGCCAGCAGCCAAGAGTCGGGACTCGGGAATACGCAGTATTTT
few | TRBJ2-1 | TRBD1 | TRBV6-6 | CATSLDREFEQFF | TGTGCCACCTCATTGGACAGGGAGTTTGAGCAGTTCTTC
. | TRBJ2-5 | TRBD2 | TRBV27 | CASSTGTSGKETQYF | TGTGCCAGCAGTACCGGGACTAGCGGGAAAGAGACCCAGTACTTC
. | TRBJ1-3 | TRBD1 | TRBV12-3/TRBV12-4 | CASSGQGISGNTIYF | TGTGCCAGCAGTGGACAGGGGATTTCAGGAAACACCATATATTTT
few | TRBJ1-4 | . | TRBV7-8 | CASSVDISLDEKLFF | TGTGCCAGCAGCGTAGACATTAGTCTGGATGAAAAACTGTTTTTT
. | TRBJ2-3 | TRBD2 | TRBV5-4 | CASKIIPLAGSTDTQYF | TGTGCCAGCAAAATAATACCCCTAGCGGGAAGTACAGATACGCAGTATTTT
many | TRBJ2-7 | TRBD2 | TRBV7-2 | CASSFGILAVHEQYF | TGTGCCAGCAGCTTTGGCATACTAGCGGTCCACGAGCAGTACTTC
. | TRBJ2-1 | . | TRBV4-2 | CASSQDWIPNEQFF | TGTGCCAGCAGCCAAGATTGGATCCCTAATGAGCAGTTCTTC
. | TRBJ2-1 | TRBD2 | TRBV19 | CASSPSGRHARREQFF | TGTGCCAGTAGTCCTAGCGGGAGACATGCCCGGCGTGAGCAGTTCTTC
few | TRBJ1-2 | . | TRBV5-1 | CASSFGIYYGYTF | TGCGCCAGCAGCTTCGGGATTTACTATGGCTACACCTTC
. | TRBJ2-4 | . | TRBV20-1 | CSTSQGGLAKNIQYF | TGCAGTACTAGTCAGGGGGGATTAGCCAAAAACATTCAGTACTTC
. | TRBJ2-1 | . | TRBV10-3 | CAISEVERTYNEQFF | TGTGCCATCAGTGAAGTGGAGCGGACCTACAATGAGCAGTTCTTC
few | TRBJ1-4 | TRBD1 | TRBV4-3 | CASSLKTRGDEKLFF | TGCGCCAGCAGCCTCAAAACCAGGGGGGACGAAAAACTGTTTTTT
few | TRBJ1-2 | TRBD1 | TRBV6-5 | CASSYRTGDDSPDGYTF | TGTGCCAGCAGTTACCGGACAGGGGACGACTCACCGGATGGCTACACCTTC
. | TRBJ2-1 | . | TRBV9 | CASSVFGGQTPSGEQFF | TGTGCCAGCAGCGTATTCGGCGGCCAGACCCCCTCGGGAGAGCAGTTCTTC
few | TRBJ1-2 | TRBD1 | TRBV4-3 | CASSHQRQGPSSYTF | TGCGCCAGCAGCCACCAAAGACAGGGCCCTTCAAGCTACACCTTC